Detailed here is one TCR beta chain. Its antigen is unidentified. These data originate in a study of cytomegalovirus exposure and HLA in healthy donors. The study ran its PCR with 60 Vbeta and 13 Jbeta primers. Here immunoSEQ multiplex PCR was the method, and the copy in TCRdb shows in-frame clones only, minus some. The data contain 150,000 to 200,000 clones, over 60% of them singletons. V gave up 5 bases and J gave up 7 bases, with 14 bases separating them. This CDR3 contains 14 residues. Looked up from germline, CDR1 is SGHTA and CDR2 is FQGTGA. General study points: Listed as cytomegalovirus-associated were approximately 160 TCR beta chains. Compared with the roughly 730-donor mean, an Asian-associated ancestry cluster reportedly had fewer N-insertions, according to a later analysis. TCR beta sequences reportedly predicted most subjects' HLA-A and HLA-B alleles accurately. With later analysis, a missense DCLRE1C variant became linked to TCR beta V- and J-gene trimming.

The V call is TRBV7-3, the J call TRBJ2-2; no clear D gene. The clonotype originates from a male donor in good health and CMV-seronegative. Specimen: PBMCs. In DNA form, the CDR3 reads TGTGCCAGCAGCCCCCGCACATATGACGGGGAGCTGTTTTTT. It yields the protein CASSPRTYDGELFF.